This paragraph reports one T cell receptor beta chain. This sample stems from a study of PD-L1 blockade in urothelial cancer. For the study at large: Patients started atezolizumab around 2014, 1,200 mg intravenously every 3 weeks. Blood yielded a median of approximately 140,000 T cells per sample.

TCRdb keeps only in-frame clones here, not all; method: immunoSEQ multiplex PCR. Of about 37,000 clones listed, over 65% are singletons. The specimen comprised PBMCs, sampled around atezolizumab (anti-PD-L1) treatment. The receptor comes from a man in his 60s with urothelial cancer.

In nucleotides, the CDR3 is TGTGCCAGCAGCTTGCTCGGGGGGGACACTGAAGCTTTCTTT. This sequence encodes CASSLLGGDTEAFF. This chain links TRBV6-6 with TRBJ1-1, with a weak D call TRBD1 (5 bases). Trimming stripped 6 bases from V and 3 bases from J, with 14 bases between. The CDR3 is made up of 14 amino acids. Germline-derived CDR1 and CDR2 are MNHNY and SVGAGI (reference sequence).